These T cell receptor beta chains were read from a single sample in a study of Graves' ophthalmopathy and Graves' hyperthyroidism. One entry per CDR3 protein, called by TCRdb with MiXCR from the multiplex PCR reads. Of under 400,000 distinct CDR3 sequences listed, under 20% are singletons. The sequenced sample was peripheral blood. Source of these receptors: an adult man with Graves' ophthalmopathy. Each CDR3 is given with its conserved first and last residue. Each record gives: J gene, D gene, V gene, clone size, CDR3 protein, CDR3 DNA. The D gene is left open where the match is weak. The size of a clone is reported for some rows only, either as once, few or many, or as a class for expanded clones.

TRBJ2-7	NA	TRBV11-2	NA	CASSLGLGGSYEQYF	TGTGCCAGCAGCTTAGGTCTTGGCGGGTCCTACGAGCAGTACTTC
TRBJ1-1	TRBD1	TRBV13	many	CASSPGTGGEAFF	TGTGCCAGCAGCCCTGGGACAGGGGGTGAAGCTTTCTTT
TRBJ1-5	TRBD1	TRBV9	many	CASSQGQGRSQPQHF	TGTGCCAGCAGCCAAGGACAGGGTCGAAGTCAGCCCCAGCATTTT
TRBJ2-5	NA	TRBV7-6	NA	CASSLGGRRETQYF	TGTGCCAGCAGCCTAGGGGGACGTAGAGAGACCCAGTACTTC
TRBJ2-7	NA	TRBV6-1	NA	CASSEALVLYEQYF	TGTGCCAGCAGTGAAGCCCTAGTCCTTTACGAGCAGTACTTC
TRBJ2-2	TRBD1	TRBV7-6	NA	CASSLASQGDGELFF	TGTGCCAGCAGCTTAGCTTCACAGGGGGACGGGGAGCTGTTTTTT
TRBJ2-2	NA	TRBV6-1	many	CASSGIQQGWDTGELFF	TGTGCCAGCAGTGGGATTCAACAGGGATGGGACACCGGGGAGCTGTTTTTT
TRBJ1-2	NA	TRBV7-9	many	CASSFFRYGYTF	TGTGCCAGCAGCTTTTTTCGGTATGGCTACACCTTC
TRBJ2-7	TRBD2	TRBV5-1	NA	CASSPARGVFEQYF	TGCGCCAGCAGCCCGGCTCGGGGGGTCTTCGAGCAGTACTTC
TRBJ2-7	TRBD2	TRBV11-1	many	CASSLTDTSGTGYEQYF	TGTGCCAGCAGCTTAACGGACACTAGCGGGACGGGCTACGAGCAGTACTTC
TRBJ1-1	NA	TRBV27	NA	CASSLSYMGNTEAFF	TGTGCCAGCAGTTTATCCTACATGGGGAACACTGAAGCTTTCTTT
TRBJ1-5	NA	TRBV28	many	CASSFSNRYQPQHF	TGTGCCAGCAGTTTTTCTAACAGGTATCAGCCCCAGCATTTT
TRBJ2-5	TRBD2	TRBV5-6	many	CASSAPGLAKETQYF	TGTGCCAGCAGCGCCCCGGGACTAGCAAAAGAGACCCAGTACTTC